This passage covers 29 T cell receptor beta chains from one sample sequenced in a study of blood T cells in healthy people across ages. Primed by a sample-barcoded 5' primer and a J-beta primer mix, a second PCR proceeded for roughly 7 to 11 cycles. Via MiXCR, TCRdb re-called the 5' RACE reads, giving one row per CDR3 protein. The table lists approximately 880,000 distinct CDR3 sequences, around 46% of them singletons. The sample taken for sequencing was blood. The receptors come from a man aged 25 to 40 in good health.

This chain uses TRBV7-2 with TRBJ1-1; a possible D gene is TRBD1 (5 bases). The germline V gene has CDR1 SGHTA and CDR2 FQGNSA. This CDR3 comprises 15 residues. With 5 bases removed from V and 5 bases from J, the gap between germline ends came to 18 bases. The CDR3, as DNA: TGTGCCAGCAGCCGGATCGCGCAGGGAGGGACTGAAGCTTTCTTT. The encoded protein is CASSRIAQGGTEAFF.

The V call is TRBV12-3 or TRBV12-4, the J call TRBJ2-7; TRBD2 matches 7 bases. Trimming at V came to 6 bases and at J to 2 bases, leaving 7 bases not matched to a gene. This CDR3 is built from 14 residues. The CDR3 sequence: CASSPVGTTYEQYF. The CDR3 DNA reads as TGTGCCAGCAGCCCTGTAGGGACTACCTACGAGCAGTACTTC.

This clonotype was observed a few times. This CDR3 is CASSLVSYTEAFF. CDR3 sequence (DNA): TGTGCCAGCAGCTTAGTCAGTTACACTGAAGCTTTCTTT. The rearrangement uses TRBV7-9 and TRBJ1-1; D remains unclear. The CDR3 covers 13 residues. Germline V gene lookup returns CDR1 SEHNR and CDR2 FQNEAQ (reference sequence). V shed 1 base and J shed 3 bases, with 6 bases lying between them.

The chain links TRBV6-1 to TRBJ2-4; D possibly corresponds to TRBD1 (5 bases). V shed 6 bases and J shed 8 bases, with 14 bases lying between them. The CDR3 has 13 amino acids. CDR1 MNHNS and CDR2 SASEGT come from the germline V gene. The CDR3, as DNA: TGTGCCAGCAGCCGAAGACAGTCAGACATTCAGTACTTC. As protein: CASSRRQSDIQYF.

V is TRBV12-3 or TRBV12-4 and J is TRBJ1-2; 9 positions agree with TRBD1. With V trimmed by 6 bases and J by 8 bases, 13 bases remained unmatched. This CDR3 has 15 amino acids. The CDR3 DNA reads as TGTGCCAGCAGGACTCGGGACAGGGAACGGAGGGGCTACACCTTC. It codes for CASRTRDRERRGYTF.

This clonotype was picked up a small number of times. The chain combines TRBV24-1 with TRBJ2-1; maybe TRBD2 (5 bases). The germline V and J ends were trimmed by 4 bases and 13 bases, with 10 bases remaining between them. There are 11 residues in the CDR3. From germline, CDR1 is KGHDR and CDR2 SFDVKD. The CDR3 region is CATSDLAGQFF. CDR3 nucleotide sequence: TGTGCCACCAGTGACCTCGCGGGTCAGTTCTTC.

The chain uses TRBV27 and TRBJ2-3; 7 bases align to TRBD2. The length of the CDR3 is 15 residues. Germline V CDR1 and CDR2: MNHEY, SMNVEV (reference sequence). The V and J ends lost 0 bases and 5 bases, in that order; junction bases with no gene match: 5. In nucleotides, the CDR3 is TGTGCCAGCAGTTTATCGACTAGCACCAAAGATACGCAGTATTTT. This encodes CASSLSTSTKDTQYF.

The rearrangement links TRBV6-5 to TRBJ1-5; 8 nucleotides align to TRBD1. This CDR3 has 16 amino acids. CDR1 is MNHEY, CDR2 SVGAGI, per germline. J gave up 4 bases and V 4 bases, and 9 bases lay outside the gene matches. For the CDR3, the DNA is TGTGCCAGCAGTTCCGGGACAGGATGGGGAAATCAGCCCCAGCATTTT. Amino acid sequence: CASSSGTGWGNQPQHF.

The J gene is TRBJ2-1, the V gene TRBV27, with no clear D. The CDR3 is made up of 14 amino acids. CDR1 and CDR2 (germline): MNHEY, SMNVEV (reference sequence). V was cut by 7 bases and J by 0 bases, with 10 bases left in between. The CDR3 region has the DNA TGTGCCAGCACCCTGATGGGCTCCTACAATGAGCAGTTCTTC. Protein sequence: CASTLMGSYNEQFF.

V gene TRBV5-1 combines with J gene TRBJ2-3, with D possibly being TRBD1 (7 bases). Looked up from germline, CDR1 is SGHRS and CDR2 is YFSETQ. Trimming shortened V by 4 bases and J by 1 base, and 19 bases separated the two germline ends. CDR3 length: 17 residues. The CDR3 nucleotides read TGCGCCAGCAGCCTGGGGGGTACTACAGGGGGCACAGATACGCAGTATTTT. Translating it yields CASSLGGTTGGTDTQYF. Together with reference TRBV5-1 and TRBJ2-3, the CDR3 gives the full variable domain: KAGVTQTPRYLIKTRGQQVTLSCSPISGHRSVSWYQQTPGQGLQFLFEYFSETQRNKGNFPGRFSGRQFSNSRSEMNVSTLELGDSALYLCASSLGGTTGGTDTQYFGPGTRLTVL.

The chain recombines TRBV5-5 with TRBJ2-7, with TRBD1 matching over 9 bases. Per germline, CDR1 SGHKS and CDR2 YYEKEE (reference sequence). The CDR3 consists of 16 residues. The J segment lost 3 bases and the V segment lost 4 bases, leaving 11 bases of the junction unmatched. CDR3 sequence reads: CASSHGMDRGNYEQYF. The CDR3 DNA is TGTGCCAGCAGCCATGGGATGGACAGGGGAAACTACGAGCAGTACTTC. Complete variable domain (other parts from reference TRBV5-5 and TRBJ2-7): DAGVTQSPTHLIKTRGQQVTLRCSPISGHKSVSWYQQVLGQGPQFIFQYYEKEERGRGNFPDRFSARQFPNYSSELNVNALLLGDSALYLCASSHGMDRGNYEQYFGPGTRLTVT.

This clonotype was picked up a small number of times. The chain couples TRBV12-5 to TRBJ2-1, with a possible D match to TRBD2 (6 bases). Germline V gene sequence: CDR1 LGHNT, CDR2 FRNRAP. The V and J ends lost 2 bases and 5 bases respectively, with 10 bases between them. The CDR3 loop spans 14 amino acids. CDR3 coding DNA: TGTGCTAGTGGTTTGTCTAGCGCCCACAATGAGCAGTTCTTC. Residues: CASGLSSAHNEQFF.

This clonotype has more than one count but fewer than ten. V usage is TRBV20-1 and J usage is TRBJ2-5; 10 bases are a match to TRBD2. The CDR3 has 17 amino acids. Germline CDR1 reads DFQATT; CDR2 reads SNEGSKA (reference sequence). Trimming removed 6 bases from V and 1 base from J; junction bases left unmatched: 14. CDR3 coding DNA: TGCAGTGCCAGGCTAGCGGGGGCTCATGCCTTCCAAGAGACCCAGTACTTC. Translating gives CSARLAGAHAFQETQYF.

The chain uses TRBV5-1 and TRBJ2-1; 8 positions agree with TRBD2. The CDR3 is 16 residues long. Trimming took 0 bases from V and 7 from J; bases not matched to a gene: 9. Germline-derived CDR1 and CDR2 are SGHRS and YFSETQ. The DNA for the CDR3 is TGCGCCAGCAGCTTGGCCCCCGGTAGCGGGGTGAATGAGCAGTTCTTC. Translating it yields CASSLAPGSGVNEQFF.

The sample holds a few counts of this clonotype. The CDR3 loop reads CASSPDRGLYGYTF. DNA for the CDR3: TGCGCCAGCAGCCCGGACAGGGGGCTCTATGGCTACACCTTC. This rearrangement joins TRBV4-1 to TRBJ1-2; 11 bases fit TRBD1. This CDR3 is built from 14 residues. V shed 4 bases, J shed 4 bases, and the junction held 2 bases outside the gene matches. Germline V gene sequence: CDR1 MGHRA, CDR2 YSYEKL.

The table lists this clonotype with a few counts. This rearrangement joins TRBV7-9 to TRBJ2-4; the D is unclear. Germline assignment: CDR1 SEHNR and CDR2 FQNEAQ (reference sequence). The CDR3 is made up of 11 amino acids. Between the trimmed V and J ends, which lost 8 bases and 5 bases, there was a span of 7 bases. CDR3 coding DNA: TGTGCCAGCGAAGACCAAAACATTCAGTACTTC. This sequence encodes CASEDQNIQYF.

The genes are TRBV7-9 and TRBJ2-3; the D is unclear. In germline, CDR1 is SEHNR, CDR2 FQNEAQ (reference sequence). This CDR3 has 13 amino acids. Trimming removed 0 bases at V and 5 bases at J, with 6 bases between. The CDR3 bases are TGTGCCAGCAGCTTAGCGCAGCGAGATACGCAGTATTTT. It translates to CASSLAQRDTQYF.

The V call is TRBV21-1, the J call TRBJ2-3; TRBD2, the table's D call, was not compared with the DNA. TRBV21-1 is annotated as a pseudogene. The CDR3 runs 16 residues. The CDR3 sequence: CASSKGLAGESDTQYF. For the CDR3, the DNA is TGTGCCAGCAGCAAAGGGTTAGCGGGGGAATCAGATACGCAGTATTTT.

The chain has TRBV30 and TRBJ2-1; tentative D call: TRBD2 (5 bases). Trimming shortened V by 5 bases and J by 0 bases, and 17 bases separated the two germline ends. Germline V CDR1 and CDR2: GTSNPN, SVGIG (reference sequence). The CDR3 length is 16 residues. The CDR3 region is CAWGGYTGSSYNEQFF. Here the CDR3 DNA reads TGTGCCTGGGGAGGTTACACGGGGAGCTCCTACAATGAGCAGTTCTTC.

There are a few counts of this clonotype. The chain recombines TRBV6-2 or TRBV6-3 with TRBJ2-5; 7 bases fit TRBD1. The CDR3 is 17 amino acids. Germline-derived CDR1 and CDR2 are MNHEY and SVGEGT. V dropped 5 bases and J dropped 11; count of bases not matched to a gene: 23. The CDR3 reads CASSRRKNRGILVEQYF. The CDR3 coding sequence is TGTGCCAGCAGTCGGCGAAAAAACAGGGGTATCCTTGTGGAGCAGTACTTC.

This clonotype was recorded a few times. The V gene is TRBV24-1, the J gene TRBJ1-2; tentative D call: TRBD1 (5 bases). CDR3 length: 14 amino acids. Trimming pared 0 bases from V and 1 base from J, leaving 5 bases between. Germline loops: CDR1 KGHDR, CDR2 SFDVKD. The CDR3 loop is CATSDLDSNYGYTF. In DNA, the CDR3 is TGTGCCACCAGTGATTTGGACAGTAACTATGGCTACACCTTC.

About this clonotype: No DNA is shown, since the ends of the CDR3 on it are uncertain; the CDR3 is the one TCRdb lists. This chain uses TRBV6-5 with TRBJ2-7. The CDR3 has 14 residues if both end residues are counted. Looked up from germline, CDR1 is MNHEY and CDR2 is SVGAGI. CDR3 region: CASSTSDGYYERYF.

V and J are TRBV28 and TRBJ1-1; D is perhaps TRBD1 (5 bases). The V gene lost 10 bases and the J gene lost 4 bases, with 19 bases spanning the gap. The CDR3 has 14 amino acids. Germline V gene lookup returns CDR1 MDHEN and CDR2 SYDVKM. The CDR3 coding sequence is TGTGCCATCAACGAGTTTCGGGGGAGCACTGAAGCTTTCTTT. Protein sequence: CAINEFRGSTEAFF.

This clonotype appeared a few times. V and J are TRBV12-3 or TRBV12-4 and TRBJ1-2; D is perhaps TRBD1 (5 bases). The germline V and J ends were trimmed by 6 bases and 0 bases, with 11 bases remaining between them. The CDR3 totals 14 residues. In nucleotides, the CDR3 is TGTGCCAGCAGCCCGGGACTAGCTAACTATGGCTACACCTTC. This codes for CASSPGLANYGYTF.

The chain is built from TRBV20-1 and TRBJ1-6; D ambiguous. The CDR3 runs 13 residues. Germline V gives CDR1 DFQATT, CDR2 SNEGSKA (reference sequence). The V end was cut by 5 bases, the J end by 8 bases, with 13 bases between. The CDR3 reads CSALSSFDSPLHF. For the CDR3, the DNA is TGCAGTGCTCTTTCCTCATTTGATTCACCCCTCCACTTT.

The chain combines TRBV7-2 with TRBJ2-7, with 7 bases that match TRBD2. Germline V lookup: CDR1 SGHTA, CDR2 FQGNSA. J lost 3 bases, V lost 1 base, and 3 bases had no gene match. This CDR3 contains 14 residues. This CDR3 is CASSLGDYGYEQYF. CDR3 nucleotides: TGTGCCAGCAGCTTAGGGGACTATGGCTACGAGCAGTACTTC.

The CDR3, as DNA: TGTGCCAGCAATCGGAACCCAGATACGCAGTATTTT. Amino acids: CASNRNPDTQYF. This chain joins TRBV12-3 or TRBV12-4 and TRBJ2-3; D is uncertain. V was cut by 7 bases and J by 4 bases, with 9 bases left in between. CDR3 length equals 12 residues.

The chain employs TRBV5-1 and TRBJ1-4; 8 bases align to TRBD1. Germline V lookup: CDR1 SGHRS, CDR2 YFSETQ. V shed 4 bases and J 8 bases; nucleotides not matched to a gene: 10. This CDR3 region has 15 residues. The DNA for the CDR3 is TGCGCCAGCAGCAACCCGACAGGGGCTCCGGAAAAACTGTTTTTT. Translated, it gives CASSNPTGAPEKLFF.

Note on this clonotype: Germline and junction disagree at one end, which may indicate a read error. The chain employs TRBV11-2 and TRBJ2-3, with D tentatively TRBD2 (5 bases). Germline values: CDR1 SGHAT, CDR2 FQNNGV. This CDR3 contains 15 residues. The CDR3 bases are TGTGTCAGCGGCTTACAAGCGGAAGCCACAGATACGCAGTATTTT. It encodes CVSGLQAEATDTQYF.